Below, 22 T cell receptor beta chains from the same sample are listed, as sequenced in a study of blood T cell repertoires in COVID-19. Here immunoSEQ multiplex PCR was the method, and the copy in TCRdb shows in-frame clones only, minus some. The sample carries about 120,000 clones, 90% recorded once. Sequencing was done on a sample of peripheral blood. The receptors shown here come from a woman aged 55-69 years with COVID-19, enrolled during active disease.

The V gene is TRBV4-1, the J gene TRBJ1-1, with D possibly matching TRBD1 (6 bases). The V gene lost 3 bases and the J gene lost 6 bases, with 17 bases spanning the gap. Germline CDR1 reads MGHRA; CDR2 reads YSYEKL. CDR3 length: 15 residues. The CDR3 is CASSHPDRLRPEAFF. For the CDR3, the DNA is TGCGCCAGCAGCCATCCCGACAGGCTGCGCCCTGAAGCTTTCTTT.

The chain couples TRBV7-9 to TRBJ2-3; 12 nucleotides agree with TRBD2. Germline values: CDR1 SEHNR, CDR2 FQNEAQ (reference sequence). This CDR3 has 15 amino acids. The trim removed 11 bases at V and 2 bases at J, leaving 8 bases unmatched. The CDR3 reads CAGRLAGDDTDTQYF. CDR3 bases: TGTGCCGGACGACTAGCGGGGGATGACACAGATACGCAGTATTTT.

The chain employs TRBV6-5 and TRBJ1-1, with 7 positions matching TRBD1. The germline V gene encodes CDR1 MNHEY and CDR2 SVGAGI. J was trimmed by 2 bases and V by 4 bases; bases with no gene match: 4. This CDR3 contains 14 residues. The CDR3 DNA sequence: TGTGCCAGCAGTTCGGGACAGCTTAACACTGAAGCTTTCTTT. Translated, it gives CASSSGQLNTEAFF.

The chain carries TRBV21-1 and TRBJ1-2; the D call in the table, TRBD1, was not verified against the DNA. TRBV21-1 is reported as a pseudogene. The CDR3 runs 18 residues. The CDR3 nucleotides read TGTGCCAGCAGCAAAGAGGGGCAAAACCCACCGCCTAACTATGGCTACACCTTC. Its translation is CASSKEGQNPPPNYGYTF.

This clone is a singleton in its sample. The chain couples TRBV7-9 to TRBJ2-7, with D possibly being TRBD2 (5 bases). The CDR3 has 14 residues. Trimming pared 1 base from V and 3 bases from J, leaving 10 bases between. Germline CDR1 SEHNR, CDR2 FQNEAQ (reference sequence). The CDR3 DNA follows: TGTGCCAGCAGCTTAGGGGAGAGCCTCTACGAGCAGTACTTC. It codes for CASSLGESLYEQYF.

The chain has TRBV30 and TRBJ2-2, with 9 bases identical to TRBD1. The CDR3 loop spans 14 amino acids. The trim removed 5 bases at V and 6 bases at J, leaving 7 bases unmatched. Per the germline V gene, CDR1 is GTSNPN and CDR2 is SVGIG (reference sequence). The CDR3 nucleotides are TGTGCCTGGGGGGGACAGGGAGGCCCCGGGGAGCTGTTTTTT. It translates to CAWGGQGGPGELFF.

This clone was counted a few times. The chain has TRBV6-6 and TRBJ2-2, with TRBD2 as a possible D gene (6 bases). Germline-derived CDR1 and CDR2 are MNHNY and SVGAGI (reference sequence). The V end was cut by 4 bases, the J end by 6 bases, with 18 bases between. The CDR3 sequence is 16 residues long. CDR3 sequence: CASSWPRGGGAGELFF. CDR3 DNA: TGTGCCAGCAGTTGGCCGCGGGGCGGTGGTGCCGGGGAGCTGTTTTTT.

The chain links TRBV19 to TRBJ1-5; perhaps TRBD1 as D (5 bases). With 1 base removed from V and 2 bases from J, the gap between germline ends came to 15 bases. Germline V gives CDR1 LNHDA, CDR2 SQIVND (reference sequence). This CDR3 has 17 amino acids. The CDR3 region has the DNA TGTGCCAGTAGTATAGGTCCCTGGGGCAACGGCAATCAGCCCCAGCATTTT. Protein product: CASSIGPWGNGNQPQHF.

The chain employs TRBV7-9 and TRBJ1-2; maybe TRBD1 (5 bases). V lost 5 bases to trimming and J lost 0 bases, with 10 bases between them. The V gene's germline CDR1 is SEHNR and CDR2 FQNEAQ (reference sequence). The CDR3 is 14 amino acids. CDR3 DNA: TGTGCCAGCAGCCCGACAGCTTCTAACTATGGCTACACCTTC. Residues: CASSPTASNYGYTF. The variable domain in full, completed from reference TRBV7-9 and TRBJ1-2, reads DTGVSQNPRHKITKRGQNVTFRCDPISEHNRLYWYRQTLGQGPEFLTYFQNEAQLEKSRLLSDRFSAERPKGSFSTLEIQRTEQGDSAMYLCASSPTASNYGYTFGSGTRLTVV.

The chain carries TRBV4-1 and TRBJ1-5, with a weak D call TRBD1 (6 bases). The CDR3 consists of 14 residues. Trimming cost V 3 bases and J 6 bases, with 12 bases left between them. CDR1 and CDR2 (germline): MGHRA, YSYEKL. The CDR3 DNA sequence: TGCGCCAGCAGCCACAGACAGGACGCTCAGCCCCAGCATTTT. It is translated as CASSHRQDAQPQHF.

V is TRBV3-1 (or the pseudogene TRBV3-2) and J is TRBJ2-3; 7 bases are a match to TRBD2. The ends lost 0 bases at V and 7 bases at J; junction bases unmatched: 16. CDR1 and CDR2 (germline): LGHDT, YNNKEL (reference sequence). CDR3 size: 18 residues. CDR3 bases: TGTGCCAGCAGCCAAGATCTTCCGGGACTAAGGGAGGAGTATACGCAGTATTTT. Protein sequence: CASSQDLPGLREEYTQYF.

V gene TRBV7-3 combines with J gene TRBJ2-5, with TRBD2 matching 8 bases. J gave up 2 bases and V 5 bases, and 13 bases lay outside the gene matches. CDR1 and CDR2 (germline): SGHTA, FQGTGA. The length of the CDR3 is 17 residues. The CDR3 DNA sequence: TGTGCCAGCAGCCCAAATGGACTAGCCAGAAATCAAGAGACCCAGTACTTC. Translated: CASSPNGLARNQETQYF.

The chain combines TRBV5-4 with TRBJ1-1, with D perhaps matching TRBD1 (6 bases). Trimming pared 6 bases from V and 1 base from J, leaving 16 bases between. Germline loops: CDR1 SGHNT, CDR2 YYREEE (reference sequence). CDR3 size: 15 residues. CDR3 residues: CASIISTGKNTEAFF. CDR3 DNA sequence: TGTGCCAGCATCATATCGACAGGCAAGAACACTGAAGCTTTCTTT. Filled out from reference TRBV5-4 and TRBJ1-1, the complete variable domain reads ETGVTQSPTHLIKTRGQQVTLRCSSQSGHNTVSWYQQALGQGPQFIFQYYREEENGRGNFPPRFSGLQFPNYSSELNVNALELDDSALYLCASIISTGKNTEAFFGQGTRLTVV.

The chain recombines TRBV25-1 with TRBJ2-5, with TRBD2 matching over 9 bases. Losses at the gene ends were 2 bases for V and 5 bases for J; bases not matched to a gene: 6. The CDR3 loop spans 15 amino acids. The germline V gene has CDR1 MGHDK and CDR2 SYGVNS. The CDR3 region is CASSEAGGGLETQYF. The CDR3 DNA reads TGTGCCAGCAGTGAAGCGGGGGGGGGTCTGGAGACCCAGTACTTC.

This chain links TRBV5-1 with TRBJ2-2; TRBD1 matches at 7 bases. The CDR3 is 14 amino acids. Unmatched junction bases numbered 4, after V lost 4 bases and J lost 4 bases. CDR1 is SGHRS, CDR2 YFSETQ, per germline. The CDR3 sequence is CASSTGQRTGELFF. CDR3 coding DNA: TGCGCCAGCAGCACGGGACAGCGCACCGGGGAGCTGTTTTTT.

The gene calls are TRBV5-4 and TRBJ1-1; D is uncertain. The CDR3 is 14 amino acids. Between the trimmed V and J ends, which lost 1 base and 8 bases, there was a span of 15 bases. CDR1 is SGHNT and CDR2 is YYREEE in the germline V gene (reference sequence). The CDR3 here is CASSLSPSEPEAFF. Here the CDR3 DNA reads TGTGCCAGCAGCTTGTCTCCGTCGGAGCCAGAAGCTTTCTTT.

This sequence joins TRBV7-6 and TRBJ1-1; TRBD1 matches at 7 bases. V lost 4 bases, J lost 3 bases, and 11 bases stayed unmatched. This CDR3 has 16 amino acids. The V gene's germline CDR1 is SGHVS and CDR2 FNYEAQ. This chain's CDR3 is CASSSSKGAGDTEAFF. CDR3 DNA sequence: TGTGCCAGCAGCTCGTCTAAGGGGGCCGGGGACACTGAAGCTTTCTTT. Full variable domain (remainder filled in from reference TRBV7-6 and TRBJ1-1): GAGVSQSPRYKVTKRGQDVALRCDPISGHVSLYWYRQALGQGPEFLTYFNYEAQQDKSGLPNDRFSAERPEGSISTLTIQRTEQRDSAMYRCASSSSKGAGDTEAFFGQGTRLTVV.

A single count supports this clone. The chain links TRBV11-2 to TRBJ2-1; possibly TRBD2 for D (6 bases). Germline CDR1 is SGHAT and CDR2 is FQNNGV. The CDR3 runs 15 residues. Trimming stripped 0 bases from V and 0 bases from J, with 6 bases between. The CDR3, as DNA: TGTGCCAGCAGCTTAGACGGGAGCTCCTACAATGAGCAGTTCTTC. Its protein product is CASSLDGSSYNEQFF.

The J gene is TRBJ2-1, the V gene TRBV20-1; possibly TRBD2 for D (6 bases). The CDR3 is 11 amino acids. Germline CDR1 DFQATT, CDR2 SNEGSKA (reference sequence). Written as DNA, the CDR3 is TGCAGCGGGGGTTCCTACAATGAGCAGTTCTTC. Translation gives CSGGSYNEQFF.

The rearrangement uses TRBV9 and TRBJ1-3; perhaps TRBD1 as D (6 bases). Trimming stripped 1 base from V and 0 bases from J, with 11 bases between. The length of the CDR3 is 16 residues. CDR1 SGDLS and CDR2 YYNGEE come from the germline V gene. The CDR3 DNA sequence: TGTGCCAGCAGCGTACAGGGGCCCCACTCTGGAAACACCATATATTTT. Translating it yields CASSVQGPHSGNTIYF.

V gene TRBV7-2 combines with J gene TRBJ1-1; D may be TRBD1 (6 bases). With 3 bases removed from V and 6 bases from J, the gap between germline ends came to 17 bases. This CDR3 comprises 15 residues. Germline values: CDR1 SGHTA, CDR2 FQGNSA. The CDR3 bases are TGTGCCAGCAGCTTTGTTACCGGGACATCCTCTGAAGCTTTCTTT. Translating it yields CASSFVTGTSSEAFF.

The chain joins TRBV29-1 to TRBJ1-1; tentatively, D is TRBD1 (5 bases). The germline CDR1 and CDR2 sequences are SQVTM and ANQGSEA. This CDR3 has 13 amino acids. Trimming removed 3 bases at V and 1 base at J, with 9 bases between. CDR3 residues: CSVDWGQNTEAFF. DNA of the CDR3: TGCAGCGTTGATTGGGGCCAGAACACTGAAGCTTTCTTT.